Sequencing of this T cell receptor beta chain was carried out in a study of siplizumab effects on memory and regulatory T cells. TCRdb keeps only in-frame clones here, not all; method: immunoSEQ multiplex PCR. The table lists around 110,000 clones, about 95% of them singletons, with under 2% in the top ten. Regarding this clone: Antigen unknown.

This CDR3 contains 14 residues. The ends were cut back, 1 base at V and 5 bases at J, with 13 bases in the middle. General observations from the study: Unstimulated naive T cells seemed to show more diversity than memory cells did, and they also seemed to be among the major contributors to the alloresponse. Suppressive activity of Tregs proliferating in siplizumab cultures remained unconfirmed. Naive-or-memory phenotypes were unassignable for roughly 80-96% of proliferating CD4+ or CD8+ clones. Siplizumab conditions gave an average of around 70% Treg-derived mappable alloreactive CD4+ clones, versus about 26% for controls.

This clonotype was obtained from a human donor in good health. What was sequenced was non-Treg CD4+ T cells sorted from blood. V gene TRBV5-3 combines with J gene TRBJ2-7; D ambiguous. TRBV5-3 counts as an open reading frame of uncertain function. DNA for the CDR3: TGTGCCAGAAGCTTGTCCCAGGTGCAGGACGAGCAGTACTTC. Translation: CARSLSQVQDEQYF.